The table lists the clone carrying this TCR beta chain with a few counts. Its antigen is still unknown. This record comes from a study of PD-1 blockade in classical Hodgkin lymphoma. Study findings and constraints: Nivolumab initiation under 1 year post-ASCT meant exclusion. CD4+ TCR diversity rose significantly by C4D1, and CD8+ TCR diversity did not. Newly diagnosed patients had diversity similar to the baseline diversity of complete responders. Healthy donors were reported to have higher baseline TCR diversity than newly diagnosed patients.

Germline V CDR1 and CDR2: SGHNT, YYREEE (reference sequence). CDR3 length equals 14 residues. Trimming pared 4 bases from V and 5 bases from J, leaving 16 bases between. Sequencing used immunoSEQ multiplex PCR; TCRdb keeps in-frame clones, though not all of them. The sample records more than 20,000 clones, less than 75% being singletons. Documented time point: cycle 4 day 1 (C4D1), after about 6 weeks of nivolumab. Relapse after autologous stem cell transplantation occurred in every patient, and brentuximab vedotin exposure varied. Negative selection with magnetic separation was used to purify CD4+ T cells from thawed PBMCs.

The rearrangement uses TRBV5-4 and TRBJ2-7, with D perhaps TRBD2 (6 bases). The TCR originated in a human donor with classical Hodgkin lymphoma. Specimen: CD4+ T cells from blood, collected before the fourth cycle of nivolumab. In DNA form, the CDR3 reads TGTGCCAGCAGCCGCCGAGGAGGGCGGGACGAGCAGTACTTC. It yields the protein CASSRRGGRDEQYF.